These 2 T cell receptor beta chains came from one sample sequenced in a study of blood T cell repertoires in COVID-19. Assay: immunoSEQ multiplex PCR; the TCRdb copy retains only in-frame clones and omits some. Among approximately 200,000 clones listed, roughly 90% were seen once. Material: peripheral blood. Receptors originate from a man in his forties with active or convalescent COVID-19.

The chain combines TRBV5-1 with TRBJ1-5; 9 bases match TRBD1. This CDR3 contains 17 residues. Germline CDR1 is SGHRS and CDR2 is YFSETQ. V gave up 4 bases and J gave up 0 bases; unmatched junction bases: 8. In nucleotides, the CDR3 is TGCGCCAGCAGCCTGGGACAGGGAGATAATAGCAATCAGCCCCAGCATTTT. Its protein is CASSLGQGDNSNQPQHF.

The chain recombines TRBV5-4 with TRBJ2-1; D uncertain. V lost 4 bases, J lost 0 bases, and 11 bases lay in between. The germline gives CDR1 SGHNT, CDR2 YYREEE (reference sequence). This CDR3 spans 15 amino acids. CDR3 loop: CASSPTPSSYNEQFF. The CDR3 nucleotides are TGTGCCAGCAGCCCTACTCCAAGCTCCTACAATGAGCAGTTCTTC.